The clone carrying this T cell receptor (beta chain) qualifies as medium-sized. Its matching antigen is unknown. V lost 3 bases and J lost 5; bases outside the gene matches: 8. The CDR3 covers 15 residues. cDNA was made from about 510 ng RNA using alpha and beta constant primers. Alpha and beta chain libraries were made separately by chain-specific third strand synthesis with multiplexing indices. The library had 12-nucleotide molecular identifiers formed by two random hexamers joined together. TCRdb fed the 5' RACE reads into MiXCR, producing one record per CDR3 protein. The table has approximately 5,500 distinct CDR3 sequences, approximately 10% seen once. Follow-up blood was drawn about 14 weeks, roughly three months, after antiretroviral therapy began. No cell fractionation was done, so the repertoire covers all unsorted peripheral blood T cells. This sample was included in a study of HIV-infected patients and healthy controls. Notes on the study in general: Healthy controls carried many MAIT alpha-chain CDR3s, while HIV+ repertoires had few.

This chain connects TRBV12-3 or TRBV12-4 to TRBJ1-2, with 8 bases matching TRBD1. This TCR derives from an adult with HIV infection. Sequencing was performed on blood, taken during antiretroviral therapy. CDR3 nucleotides: TGTGCCAGCAGTTTTGCCACAGGGGGTAGTTATGGCTACACCTTC. It codes for CASSFATGGSYGYTF.